A selection of T cell receptor beta chains follows, all from one sample in a study of T cells in Graves' hyperthyroidism and ophthalmopathy. TCRdb re-derived calls from the multiplex PCR reads in MiXCR, one entry per CDR3 protein. The sample has fewer than 750,000 distinct CDR3 sequences, 14% to 15% seen once. Sequencing used blood. The receptors originated from a middle-aged woman with Graves' ophthalmopathy. CDR3s include the opening cysteine and the closing phenylalanine or tryptophan. The D gene is left open where the match is weak. Not every row has a clone size; where given, it reads once, few, many or a size class.

clone_size: many
d_call: TRBD1
v_call: TRBV6-1
j_call: TRBJ1-2
cdr3_nt: TGTGCCAGCAGTGAAGCAGGGGGCGCCGGTGTCTATGGCTACACCTTC
cdr3_aa: CASSEAGGAGVYGYTF

clone_size: many
d_call: TRBD1
v_call: TRBV10-3
j_call: TRBJ1-5
cdr3_nt: TGTGCCATCGGATCAGGGGGCAGTGATCAGCCCCAGCATTTT
cdr3_aa: CAIGSGGSDQPQHF

clone_size: many
d_call: NA
v_call: TRBV28
j_call: TRBJ2-7
cdr3_nt: TGTGCCAGCAGTCCCGTTGGAGGGCTCGAGCAGTACTTC
cdr3_aa: CASSPVGGLEQYF

clone_size: many
d_call: NA
v_call: TRBV28
j_call: TRBJ2-7
cdr3_nt: TGTGCCAGCAGGGCCGTGGAAGGGGCGTTTTCCGAGCAGTACTTC
cdr3_aa: CASRAVEGAFSEQYF

clone_size: many
d_call: NA
v_call: TRBV7-8
j_call: TRBJ1-2
cdr3_nt: TGTGCCAGCAGCTTGAGGGAGGGCTATGGCTACACCTTC
cdr3_aa: CASSLREGYGYTF

clone_size: many
d_call: TRBD1
v_call: TRBV20-1
j_call: TRBJ1-1
cdr3_nt: TGCAGTGCTAAAGATCAGGGGGCACGGGCTTTCTTT
cdr3_aa: CSAKDQGARAFF

clone_size: many
d_call: TRBD2
v_call: TRBV7-2
j_call: TRBJ2-7
cdr3_nt: TGTGCCAGCAGGAGGAGCGGGAGCTCCTACGAGCAGTACTTC
cdr3_aa: CASRRSGSSYEQYF

clone_size: many
d_call: NA
v_call: TRBV4-2
j_call: TRBJ1-1
cdr3_nt: TGTGCCAGCAGCCAAGATTGGCAGGAAAATGAAGCTTTCTTT
cdr3_aa: CASSQDWQENEAFF

clone_size: NA
d_call: TRBD1
v_call: TRBV20-1
j_call: TRBJ2-3
cdr3_nt: TGCAGTGCTAGAGAACAGGGGGTTTCTCCGCAGTATTTT
cdr3_aa: CSAREQGVSPQYF

clone_size: many
d_call: NA
v_call: TRBV25-1
j_call: TRBJ2-2
cdr3_nt: TGTGCCAGCAGTGAACTCGGGGCAACCGGGGAGCTGTTTTTT
cdr3_aa: CASSELGATGELFF

clone_size: NA
d_call: NA
v_call: TRBV9
j_call: TRBJ2-3
cdr3_nt: TGTGCCAGCAGCCCCAGTGGATCTAGCACAGATACGCAGTATTTT
cdr3_aa: CASSPSGSSTDTQYF

clone_size: few
d_call: TRBD1
v_call: TRBV6-4
j_call: TRBJ2-7
cdr3_nt: TGTGCCAGCAACCGAACGGACAGGGTGGATCGGGTGCAGTACTTC
cdr3_aa: CASNRTDRVDRVQYF

clone_size: many
d_call: TRBD2
v_call: TRBV20-1
j_call: TRBJ2-7
cdr3_nt: TGCAGTGCTAGAGATGGGGGGGGACTCTCCTACGAGCAGTACTTC
cdr3_aa: CSARDGGGLSYEQYF

clone_size: few
d_call: NA
v_call: TRBV4-1
j_call: TRBJ1-5
cdr3_nt: TGCGCCAGCAGCCAAGTACGGGGGAATCAGCCCCAGCATTTT
cdr3_aa: CASSQVRGNQPQHF

clone_size: many
d_call: NA
v_call: TRBV27
j_call: TRBJ2-2
cdr3_nt: TGTGCCAGCGTTGATAGGGGGAACACCGGGGAGCTGTTTTTT
cdr3_aa: CASVDRGNTGELFF

clone_size: many
d_call: NA
v_call: TRBV19
j_call: TRBJ1-2
cdr3_nt: TGTGCCAGTAGTATAGATCTGGGGCCTAACTATGGCTACACCTTC
cdr3_aa: CASSIDLGPNYGYTF

clone_size: many
d_call: NA
v_call: TRBV12-3/TRBV12-4
j_call: TRBJ2-5
cdr3_nt: TGTGCCAGCTTGTCACGAGAAGTTGGGACCCAGTACTTC
cdr3_aa: CASLSREVGTQYF

clone_size: few
d_call: NA
v_call: TRBV7-9
j_call: TRBJ2-5
cdr3_nt: TGTGCCAGCAGATCTAGACTGGAGACCCAGTACTTC
cdr3_aa: CASRSRLETQYF

clone_size: NA
d_call: NA
v_call: TRBV28
j_call: TRBJ2-5
cdr3_nt: TGTGCCAGCGGATGGGGGACCCAGTACTTC
cdr3_aa: CASGWGTQYF

clone_size: many
d_call: NA
v_call: TRBV4-3
j_call: TRBJ2-3
cdr3_nt: TGCGCCAGCAGCCAAGATGGAGCGTCTAGCACAGATACGCAGTATTTT
cdr3_aa: CASSQDGASSTDTQYF

clone_size: few
d_call: TRBD1
v_call: TRBV30
j_call: TRBJ1-3
cdr3_nt: TGTGCCTGGAAAGGGGTCACCCCGGGACAGCGGGGAAACACCATATATTTT
cdr3_aa: CAWKGVTPGQRGNTIYF

clone_size: NA
d_call: NA
v_call: TRBV5-1
j_call: TRBJ2-7
cdr3_nt: TGCGCCAGCAGCTTGGAAGGGGAAGTGACCTACGAGCAGTACTTC
cdr3_aa: CASSLEGEVTYEQYF

clone_size: many
d_call: NA
v_call: TRBV4-3
j_call: TRBJ2-5
cdr3_nt: TGCGCCAGCAGCCAAGATGCAGGGAGAGAGACCCAGTACTTC
cdr3_aa: CASSQDAGRETQYF

clone_size: many
d_call: TRBD2
v_call: TRBV24-1
j_call: TRBJ2-5
cdr3_nt: TGTGCCACCAGTGATTTGTTCGCGGGAGTAGAGACCCAGTACTTC
cdr3_aa: CATSDLFAGVETQYF

clone_size: NA
d_call: NA
v_call: TRBV30
j_call: TRBJ2-3
cdr3_nt: TGTGCCTGGAGTCGGGGGTCAGATACGCAGTATTTT
cdr3_aa: CAWSRGSDTQYF

clone_size: NA
d_call: TRBD1
v_call: TRBV20-1
j_call: TRBJ2-1
cdr3_nt: TGCAGTGCTAGAGATGTTAGGGGACAGGGATATGAGCAGTTCTTC
cdr3_aa: CSARDVRGQGYEQFF

clone_size: many
d_call: NA
v_call: TRBV20-1
j_call: TRBJ1-1
cdr3_nt: TGCAGTGCTAGAATCCCCAATCGAGATGAAGCTTTCTTT
cdr3_aa: CSARIPNRDEAFF

clone_size: NA
d_call: NA
v_call: TRBV10-3
j_call: TRBJ2-7
cdr3_nt: TGTGCCATCCTCCAGATTCCAGGGGACGAGCAGTACTTC
cdr3_aa: CAILQIPGDEQYF

clone_size: many
d_call: NA
v_call: TRBV12-3/TRBV12-4
j_call: TRBJ1-5
cdr3_nt: TGTGCCAGCAGGCCGGGGCTGCGGGGGCCCCAGCATTTT
cdr3_aa: CASRPGLRGPQHF

clone_size: many
d_call: NA
v_call: TRBV27
j_call: TRBJ1-2
cdr3_nt: TGTGCCAGCAGGCAGGGCGCAGCTAACTATGGCTACACCTTC
cdr3_aa: CASRQGAANYGYTF

clone_size: many
d_call: TRBD1
v_call: TRBV28
j_call: TRBJ2-5
cdr3_nt: TGTGCCAGCAGTTTCCCGGACAGGGGCCTCCAAGAGACCCAGTACTTC
cdr3_aa: CASSFPDRGLQETQYF

clone_size: NA
d_call: NA
v_call: TRBV5-1
j_call: TRBJ1-2
cdr3_nt: TGCGCCAGCAGCTTGGAAATGGACGCGGGGGCGCCTAGCTACACCTTC
cdr3_aa: CASSLEMDAGAPSYTF

clone_size: few
d_call: NA
v_call: TRBV29-1
j_call: TRBJ2-7
cdr3_nt: TGCAGCGCTCAGGGGAGGGCGACCTACGAGCAGTACTTC
cdr3_aa: CSAQGRATYEQYF